This T cell receptor (beta chain) emerged from a study of beta chain features in type 1 diabetes. Study-wide points: Within each of all four CD4+ subsets, Type 1 diabetes patients had TCRB CDR3s that were moderately but significantly shorter. Reads derived from cDNA could over-represent cells showing high TCR expression. Compared to healthy donors, patients appeared to have naive, central memory and Treg TCRB repertoires that were more alike.

The table lists this clone with a few counts. Antigen: not known. The V gene lost 1 base and the J gene lost 5 bases, with 8 bases spanning the gap. The CDR3 sequence is 13 residues long. Per germline, CDR1 SGHTA and CDR2 FQGNSA. CD45RO/CCR7/CD25/CD127/CD95/CD27 staining was used to isolate CD4+ naive, central memory, regulatory and stem cell-like memory cells by sorting. Isolated RNA was reverse transcribed in full, so expressed TCRB transcripts were sequenced. TCRdb's copy holds only in-frame clones and misses some; the assay was immunoSEQ multiplex PCR. Of 630,000 or so clones listed, over 12% are singletons.

The sample was naive CD4+ T cells from blood. This sequence originates from a man between 18 and 29 years old with type 1 diabetes. The rearrangement links TRBV7-2 to TRBJ2-5; no definite D call. As DNA, the CDR3 is TGTGCCAGCAGCTTAGTCATTGAGGAGACCCAGTACTTC. It specifies CASSLVIEETQYF.